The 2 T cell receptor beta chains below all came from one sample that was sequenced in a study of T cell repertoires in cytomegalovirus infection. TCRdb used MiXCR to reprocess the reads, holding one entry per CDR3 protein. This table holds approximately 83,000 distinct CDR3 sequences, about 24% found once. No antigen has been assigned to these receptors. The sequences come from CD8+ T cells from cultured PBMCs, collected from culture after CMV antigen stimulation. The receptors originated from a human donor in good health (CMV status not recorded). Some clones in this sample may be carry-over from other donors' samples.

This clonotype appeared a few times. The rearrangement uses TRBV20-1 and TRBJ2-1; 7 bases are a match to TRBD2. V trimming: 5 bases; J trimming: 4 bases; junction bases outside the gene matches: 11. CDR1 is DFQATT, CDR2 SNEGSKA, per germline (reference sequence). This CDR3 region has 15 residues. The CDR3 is CSAPPREKGYNEQFF. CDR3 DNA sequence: TGCAGTGCTCCCCCGCGGGAGAAGGGGTACAATGAGCAGTTCTTC.

This CDR3 is CASSSDRFLYEQYF. As DNA, the CDR3 is TGTGCCAGCAGCTCCGACAGGTTTCTCTACGAGCAGTACTTC. V and J are TRBV5-4 and TRBJ2-7; D possibly corresponds to TRBD1 (6 bases). Trimming stripped 3 bases from V and 3 bases from J, with 13 bases between. From germline, CDR1 is SGHNT and CDR2 YYREEE (reference sequence). This CDR3 is 14 amino acids long.